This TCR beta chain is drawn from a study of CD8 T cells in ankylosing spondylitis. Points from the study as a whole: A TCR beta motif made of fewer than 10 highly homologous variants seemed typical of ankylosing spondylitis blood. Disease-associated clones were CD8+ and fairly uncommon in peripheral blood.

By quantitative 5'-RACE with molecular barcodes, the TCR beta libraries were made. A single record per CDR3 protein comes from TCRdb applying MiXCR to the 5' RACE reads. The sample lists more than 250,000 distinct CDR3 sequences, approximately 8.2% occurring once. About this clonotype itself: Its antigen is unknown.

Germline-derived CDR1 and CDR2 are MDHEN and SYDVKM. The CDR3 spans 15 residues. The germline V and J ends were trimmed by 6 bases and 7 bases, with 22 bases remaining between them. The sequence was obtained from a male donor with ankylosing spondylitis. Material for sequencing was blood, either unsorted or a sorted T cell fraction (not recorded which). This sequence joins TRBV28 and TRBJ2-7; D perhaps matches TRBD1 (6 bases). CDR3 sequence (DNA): TGTGCCAGCAGCCGGGCCCTGGACAGCCCTCGGGAGCAGTACTTC. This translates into CASSRALDSPREQYF.